These 12 T cell receptor beta chains came from one sample sequenced in a study of blood T cell repertoires in COVID-19. The assay was immunoSEQ multiplex PCR, and TCRdb's table has in-frame clones only and misses some. The sample carries roughly 190,000 clones, roughly 80% recorded once. Input material: peripheral blood. These receptor sequences come from a woman aged 40 to 50 with COVID-19, enrolled during active disease.

The rearrangement uses TRBV6-4 and TRBJ1-5; 7 positions match TRBD1. The ends lost 6 bases at V and 0 bases at J; junction bases unmatched: 14. Looked up from germline, CDR1 is MRHNA and CDR2 is SNTAGT. This CDR3 is 18 amino acids long. The CDR3 protein is CASSEQGPILYSNQPQHF. The CDR3 bases are TGTGCCAGCAGCGAACAGGGGCCGATCCTCTATAGCAATCAGCCCCAGCATTTT.

The chain joins TRBV11-2 to TRBJ1-2; D unresolved. V lost 5 bases and J lost 2, with 12 bases in between. Per the germline V gene, CDR1 is SGHAT and CDR2 is FQNNGV. CDR3 length equals 14 residues. CDR3 DNA: TGTGCCAGCAGCCAAGAGTCGTTGAACTATGGCTACACCTTC. It is translated as CASSQESLNYGYTF.

This sequence joins TRBV2 and TRBJ2-5; D is ambiguous. CDR3 length: 16 amino acids. Germline CDR1 is SNHLY and CDR2 is FYNNEI. V lost 5 bases, J lost 4 bases, and 20 bases lay in between. The DNA for the CDR3 is TGTGCCAGCAGTCCCACCTATTCGGGTTTTACAGAGACCCAGTACTTC. Encoded protein: CASSPTYSGFTETQYF.

The rearrangement joins TRBV6-6 to TRBJ2-7, with a weak D call TRBD2 (7 bases). The CDR3 totals 15 residues. Trimming took 6 bases from V and 3 from J, leaving 18 bases between them. Germline V CDR1 and CDR2: MNHNY, SVGAGI (reference sequence). CDR3 residues: CASSIGGGPRYEQYF. The CDR3 DNA follows: TGTGCCAGCAGCATAGGGGGGGGTCCTCGCTACGAGCAGTACTTC.

The chain is built from TRBV12-3 or TRBV12-4 and TRBJ2-3; D gene uncertain. CDR3 size: 13 residues. V was trimmed by 8 bases and J by 1 base, leaving 10 bases between them. The CDR3 loop is CASLLHGTDTQYF. The DNA of the CDR3 is TGTGCCAGCTTACTACATGGCACAGATACGCAGTATTTT.

The chain's CDR3 is CASSRAGMLRSGNTIYF. The CDR3 nucleotides read TGTGCCAGCAGCCGAGCGGGCATGTTGCGCTCTGGAAACACCATATATTTT. The chain recombines TRBV7-9 with TRBJ1-3, with D unresolved. The CDR3 totals 17 residues. Trimming stripped 5 bases from V and 0 bases from J, with 17 bases between. Germline lookup yields CDR1 SEHNR and CDR2 FQNEAQ (reference sequence).

A few counts support this clone. The junction departs from germline at one end; a sequencing error may be responsible. The chain uses TRBV11-2 and TRBJ2-4, with D perhaps TRBD2 (5 bases). The CDR3 is made up of 15 amino acids. Germline lookup yields CDR1 SGHAT and CDR2 FQNNGV. CDR3 bases: TGTGCCAGCAGCCTAGAGAGGGTAGCCAAAAACATTCAGTACTTC. Its protein is CASSLERVAKNIQYF.

V usage is TRBV3-1 (or the pseudogene TRBV3-2) and J usage is TRBJ1-1; D uncertain. This CDR3 comprises 12 residues. The V gene's germline CDR1 is LGHDT and CDR2 YNNKEL (reference sequence). Trimming shortened V by 3 bases and J by 8 bases, and 10 bases separated the two germline ends. In nucleotides, the CDR3 is TGTGCCAGCAGCCATAGCAGAATGGAAGCTTTCTTT. This translates into CASSHSRMEAFF.

This clone was detected many times. The rearrangement uses TRBV3-1 (or the pseudogene TRBV3-2) and TRBJ1-1; D perhaps matches TRBD1 (6 bases). This CDR3 is built from 14 residues. Germline assignment: CDR1 LGHDT and CDR2 YNNKEL (reference sequence). Trimming removed 6 bases from V and 9 bases from J, with 20 bases in between. CDR3 DNA: TGTGCCAGCAGTCACAGAGCAGCTGGACAGAAAGCTTTCTTT. Translating gives CASSHRAAGQKAFF.

The chain links TRBV7-9 to TRBJ2-2; perhaps TRBD1 as D (5 bases). The CDR3 contains 15 residues. Deletions cut 4 bases from V and 1 base from J, with 10 bases between. In germline, CDR1 is SEHNR, CDR2 FQNEAQ (reference sequence). CDR3 residues: CASSSTGLNTGELFF. CDR3 nucleotide sequence: TGTGCCAGCAGCTCAACAGGTTTGAACACCGGGGAGCTGTTTTTT.

CDR3 sequence reads: CASSGTSGTWDEQFF. For the CDR3, the DNA is TGTGCCAGCAGTGGGACTAGCGGCACATGGGATGAGCAGTTCTTC. The V gene is TRBV6-4, the J gene TRBJ2-1; 10 bases are a match to TRBD2. The trim removed 4 bases at V and 8 bases at J, leaving 8 bases unmatched. Germline CDR1 MRHNA, CDR2 SNTAGT. CDR3 length: 15 residues.

This clone was counted once. This chain joins TRBV28 and TRBJ1-2; D ambiguous. V was cut by 6 bases and J by 8 bases, with 28 bases left in between. The length of the CDR3 is 17 residues. Germline values: CDR1 MDHEN, CDR2 SYDVKM. The CDR3 DNA is TGTGCCAGCAGCCAATACCTACTAGCCCATCCGGGTTACGGCTACACCTTC. Its translation is CASSQYLLAHPGYGYTF.